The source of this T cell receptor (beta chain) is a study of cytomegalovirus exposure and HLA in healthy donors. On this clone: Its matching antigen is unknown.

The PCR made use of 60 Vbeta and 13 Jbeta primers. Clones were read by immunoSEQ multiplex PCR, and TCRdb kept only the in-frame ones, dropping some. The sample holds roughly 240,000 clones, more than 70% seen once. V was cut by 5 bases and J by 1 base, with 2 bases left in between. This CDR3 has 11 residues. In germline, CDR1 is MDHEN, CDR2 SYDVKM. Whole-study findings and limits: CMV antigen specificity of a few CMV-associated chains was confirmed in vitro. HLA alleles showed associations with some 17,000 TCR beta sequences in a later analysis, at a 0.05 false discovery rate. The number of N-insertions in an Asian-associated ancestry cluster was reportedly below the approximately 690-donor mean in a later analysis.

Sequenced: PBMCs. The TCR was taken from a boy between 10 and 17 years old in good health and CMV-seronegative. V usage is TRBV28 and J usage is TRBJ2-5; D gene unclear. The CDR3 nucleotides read TGTGCCAGCAGTCTCCAAGAGACCCAGTACTTC. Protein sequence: CASSLQETQYF.